One sample yielded the 22 T cell receptor beta chains listed below, sequenced in a study of blood T cells in healthy people across ages. The use of a sample-barcoded 5' primer and a J-beta primer mix characterized a second PCR of about 7 to 12 cycles. TCRdb processed the 5' RACE reads anew with MiXCR; each CDR3 protein has one entry. The data show 1.5 million to 2 million distinct CDR3 sequences, 30% to 40% seen once. What was sequenced was blood. The receptors stem from a human donor in good health.

The chain joins TRBV12-3 or TRBV12-4 to TRBJ2-1; D remains unclear. This CDR3 region has 15 residues. V lost 3 bases and J lost 4, with 13 bases in between. The CDR3 here is CASSFRRVLYNEQFF. The CDR3 nucleotides read TGTGCCAGCAGTTTCCGTAGGGTGCTATACAATGAGCAGTTCTTC.

The rearrangement links TRBV4-2 to TRBJ2-1; D unclear. Germline assignment: CDR1 LGHNA and CDR2 YNFKEQ. V lost 0 bases and J lost 6, with 12 bases in between. This CDR3 spans 15 amino acids. CDR3 nucleotides: TGTGCCAGCAGCCAAGATACCAGGCTGAGCAATGAGCAGTTCTTC. It yields the protein CASSQDTRLSNEQFF.

V usage is TRBV29-1 and J usage is TRBJ2-1, with TRBD1 identical over 9 bases. Germline CDR1 is SQVTM and CDR2 is ANQGSEA. The CDR3 has 13 residues. V shed 6 bases, J shed 3 bases, and the junction held 3 bases outside the gene matches. The CDR3: CSVRTGDYNEQFF. The CDR3 DNA reads as TGCAGCGTAAGGACAGGGGACTACAATGAGCAGTTCTTC.

This clonotype has just a few counts. V usage is TRBV29-1 and J usage is TRBJ1-4, with D hard to call. The V gene's germline CDR1 is SQVTM and CDR2 ANQGSEA. V lost 0 bases and J 5 bases, leaving 13 bases between the germline ends. This CDR3 is built from 15 residues. The CDR3 reads CSVEDRAAPNEKLFF. The CDR3 DNA sequence: TGCAGCGTTGAAGATCGGGCAGCCCCAAATGAAAAACTGTTTTTT. Filled out from reference TRBV29-1 and TRBJ1-4, the complete variable domain reads SAVISQKPSRDICQRGTSLTIQCQVDSQVTMMFWYRQQPGQSLTLIATANQGSEATYESGFVIDKFPISRPNLTFSTLTVSNMSPEDSSIYLCSVEDRAAPNEKLFFGSGTQLSVL.

The chain joins TRBV18 to TRBJ1-1; TRBD1 agrees at 8 bases. This CDR3 contains 15 residues. The germline V gene encodes CDR1 KGHSH and CDR2 LQKENI. With V trimmed by 5 bases and J by 3 bases, 8 bases remained unmatched. The CDR3 nucleotides read TGTGCCAGCTCATCAGGGACAGGCCCATACACTGAAGCTTTCTTT. Protein: CASSSGTGPYTEAFF.

A word on this clonotype: A read error may be the cause here, since a much bigger clone is one base away. J is TRBJ2-5 and V is TRBV29-1, with D possibly TRBD2 on 6 matching bases. The V end was cut by 7 bases, the J end by 11 bases, with 23 bases between. In germline, CDR1 is SQVTM, CDR2 ANQGSEA. The length of the CDR3 is 13 residues. CDR3 bases: TGCAGCGCCGGAGGAGGGATAAACTACCAGCAGTACTTC. Protein sequence: CSAGGGINYQQYF.

This clonotype showed up just a few times. This rearrangement joins TRBV6-1 to TRBJ2-7; D is ambiguous. CDR3 size: 13 residues. Looked up from germline, CDR1 is MNHNS and CDR2 is SASEGT. With 3 bases removed from V and 1 base from J, the gap between germline ends came to 7 bases. CDR3 loop: CASSDEYSYEQYF. The CDR3 DNA reads TGTGCCAGCAGTGATGAGTATTCCTACGAGCAGTACTTC.

This clonotype has just one count. This chain connects TRBV4-3 to TRBJ1-5; D possibly corresponds to TRBD1 (5 bases). This CDR3 is built from 16 residues. Between the trimmed V and J ends, which lost 0 bases and 4 bases, there was a span of 13 bases. From germline, CDR1 is LGHNA and CDR2 YSLEER. The CDR3 protein is CASSQDVGGRNQPQHF. The CDR3 DNA is TGCGCCAGCAGCCAAGATGTTGGGGGGAGGAATCAGCCCCAGCATTTT.

This chain uses TRBV2 with TRBJ2-1; no reliable D call. The germline CDR1 and CDR2 sequences are SNHLY and FYNNEI. This CDR3 contains 14 residues. With 6 bases removed from V and 0 bases from J, the gap between germline ends came to 9 bases. CDR3 DNA sequence: TGTGCCAGCAGCAAGGATAGCTCCTACAATGAGCAGTTCTTC. Translation: CASSKDSSYNEQFF.

This clonotype appeared a few times. This chain uses TRBV7-8 with TRBJ2-5, with 9 bases fitting TRBD1. CDR1 and CDR2 from the germline V gene are SGHVS and FQNEAQ. V trimming: 4 bases; J trimming: 3 bases; junction bases outside the gene matches: 15. This CDR3 comprises 18 residues. The CDR3 loop is CASSSDTLQGAYEETQYF. In DNA, the CDR3 is TGTGCCAGCAGCTCCGACACTTTACAGGGGGCTTATGAAGAGACCCAGTACTTC.

CDR3 loop: CASSVTLNQPQHF. The CDR3 region has the DNA TGTGCCAGCAGCGTAACTCTCAATCAGCCCCAGCATTTT. The V and J genes are TRBV7-2 and TRBJ1-5; D is uncertain. Per the germline V gene, CDR1 is SGHTA and CDR2 is FQGNSA. Trimming stripped 5 bases from V and 3 bases from J, with 8 bases between. There are 13 residues in the CDR3.

The chain couples TRBV15 to TRBJ1-2; the D is unclear. Trimming took 3 bases from V and 8 from J, leaving 10 bases between them. This CDR3 is built from 12 residues. Germline CDR1 and CDR2: LNHNV and YYDKDF (reference sequence). The CDR3 sequence: CATSSPSRGYTF. The CDR3 bases are TGTGCCACCAGCAGCCCGTCTCGGGGCTACACCTTC.

This chain connects TRBV2 to TRBJ2-1; the D gene is possibly TRBD1 (7 bases). The CDR3 spans 16 residues. V was cut by 7 bases and J by 10 bases, with 26 bases left in between. CDR1 and CDR2 from the germline V gene are SNHLY and FYNNEI. CDR3 in amino acids: CASTQEGWGAGGEQFF. In DNA form, the CDR3 reads TGTGCCAGCACCCAGGAAGGTTGGGGGGCAGGGGGGGAGCAGTTCTTC.

This chain joins TRBV6-4 and TRBJ1-2; TRBD1 matches at 7 bases. Germline values: CDR1 MRHNA, CDR2 SNTAGT. This CDR3 contains 14 residues. With 6 bases clipped from V and 2 bases from J, the junction kept 6 bases outside the gene matches. CDR3 in DNA: TGTGCCAGCAGGGATGAGGGGGCAAACTATGGCTACACCTTC. This encodes CASRDEGANYGYTF.

This clonotype was seen repeatedly, ten times or more. The CDR3, as DNA: TGCGCCAGCAGCTTGAGTGGTTGGCAGCTTAACAATGAGCAGTTCTTC. As protein: CASSLSGWQLNNEQFF. V gene TRBV5-1 combines with J gene TRBJ2-1; D uncertain. This CDR3 is 16 amino acids long. Germline V CDR1 and CDR2: SGHRS, YFSETQ. V lost 1 base, J lost 5 bases, and 16 bases lay in between.

The chain employs TRBV6-6 and TRBJ2-2, with D tentatively TRBD1 (5 bases). The V gene's germline CDR1 is MNHNY and CDR2 SVGAGI (reference sequence). This CDR3 region has 14 residues. V dropped 10 bases and J dropped 0 bases, with 12 bases sitting between them. CDR3 in DNA: TGTGCCACCAGGGAACGGACGAACACCGGGGAGCTGTTTTTT. It is translated as CATRERTNTGELFF.

This clonotype occurred a few times. This chain connects TRBV7-9 to TRBJ2-7, with 8 bases lining up with TRBD1. The CDR3 covers 13 residues. Germline V gene data show CDR1 as SEHNR and CDR2 as FQNEAQ (reference sequence). V gave up 6 bases and J gave up 4 bases; unmatched junction bases: 5. DNA for the CDR3: TGTGCCAGCAGATTCGGGACAGGATACGAGCAGTACTTC. Translated: CASRFGTGYEQYF.

The V gene is TRBV6-5, the J gene TRBJ1-2, with 7 bases matching TRBD1. V trimming: 2 bases; J trimming: 4 bases; junction bases outside the gene matches: 10. CDR1 is MNHEY, CDR2 SVGAGI, per germline. The CDR3 runs 16 residues. CDR3 sequence (DNA): TGTGCCAGCAGTTACGATTTAGGGGGCGATGGCTATGGCTACACCTTC. It encodes CASSYDLGGDGYGYTF.

This clonotype was found a few times. V gene TRBV9 combines with J gene TRBJ2-5; 8 nucleotides agree with TRBD2. The CDR3 runs 17 residues. Trimming at V came to 1 base and at J to 0 bases, leaving 8 bases not matched to a gene. Germline V gene data show CDR1 as SGDLS and CDR2 as YYNGEE. The CDR3 reads CASSVTSGGAYQETQYF. The CDR3 bases are TGTGCCAGCAGCGTAACCAGCGGGGGTGCTTACCAAGAGACCCAGTACTTC.

This clonotype was seen once. The chain has TRBV12-3 or TRBV12-4 and TRBJ1-2; a weak D match, TRBD1 (5 bases). V was trimmed by 2 bases and J by 4 bases, leaving 17 bases between them. The CDR3 extends over 16 amino acids. For the CDR3, the DNA is TGTGCCAGCAGTTTATCCCCGGGACCTCTTAGCTATGGCTACACCTTC. Its protein product is CASSLSPGPLSYGYTF.

This sequence joins TRBV25-1 and TRBJ2-3; no definite D call. V shed 1 base and J shed 3 bases, with 8 bases lying between them. Germline values: CDR1 MGHDK, CDR2 SYGVNS. The CDR3 has 14 amino acids. CDR3 DNA: TGTGCCAGCAGTGAATCCCAGGCTACAGATACGCAGTATTTT. The encoded protein is CASSESQATDTQYF.

This clonotype appeared a single time. The CDR3 DNA reads as TGTGCCAGCAGTTACATTTTTGGGCAAGCTGAGGCTGAAGCTTTCTTT. Translated, it gives CASSYIFGQAEAEAFF. V is TRBV6-2 or TRBV6-3 and J is TRBJ1-1; D is undetermined. CDR3 length equals 16 residues. From germline, CDR1 is MNHEY and CDR2 SVGEGT. V shed 2 bases and J shed 6 bases, with 19 bases lying between them.